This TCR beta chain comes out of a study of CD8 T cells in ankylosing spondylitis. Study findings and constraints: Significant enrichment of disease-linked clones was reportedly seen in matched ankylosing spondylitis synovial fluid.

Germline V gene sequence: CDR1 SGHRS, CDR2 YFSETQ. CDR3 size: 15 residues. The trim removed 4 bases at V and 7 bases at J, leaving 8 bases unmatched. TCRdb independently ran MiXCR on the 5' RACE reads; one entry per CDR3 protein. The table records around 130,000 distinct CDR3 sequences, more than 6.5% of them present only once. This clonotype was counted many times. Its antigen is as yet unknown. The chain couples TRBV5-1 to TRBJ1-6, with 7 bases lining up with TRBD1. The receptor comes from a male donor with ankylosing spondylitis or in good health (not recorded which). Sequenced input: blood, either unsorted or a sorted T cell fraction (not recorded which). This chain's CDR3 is CASSAGTARNSPLHF. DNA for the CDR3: TGCGCCAGCAGCGCCGGGACAGCGAGGAATTCACCCCTCCACTTT.